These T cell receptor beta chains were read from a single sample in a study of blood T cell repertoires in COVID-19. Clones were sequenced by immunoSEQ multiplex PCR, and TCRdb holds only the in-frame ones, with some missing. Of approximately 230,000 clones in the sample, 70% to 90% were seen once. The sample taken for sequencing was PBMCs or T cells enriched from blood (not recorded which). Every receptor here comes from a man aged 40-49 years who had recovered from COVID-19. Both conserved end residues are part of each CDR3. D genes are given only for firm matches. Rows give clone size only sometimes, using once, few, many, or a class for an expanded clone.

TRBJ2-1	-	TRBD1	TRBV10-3	TGTGCCATCAGGGGACAGAGTTCCTACAATGAGCAGTTCTTC	CAIRGQSSYNEQFF
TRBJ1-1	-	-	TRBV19	TGTGCCAGTAGTATTCTCGGGAACACTGAAGCTTTCTTT	CASSILGNTEAFF
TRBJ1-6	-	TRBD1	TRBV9	TGTGCCAGCAGCCCGAGACGCTACAGGGGGCAGGATTCACCCCTCCACTTT	CASSPRRYRGQDSPLHF
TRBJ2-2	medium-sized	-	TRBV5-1	TGCGCCAGCCAAACGATGGCAGGGGGGCACACCGGGGAGCTGTTTTTT	CASQTMAGGHTGELFF
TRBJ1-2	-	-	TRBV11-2	TGTGCCAGCAGCTTAGAACAGGGTATAGTTGGCTACACCTTC	CASSLEQGIVGYTF
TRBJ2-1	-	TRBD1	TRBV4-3	TGCGCCAGCAGCCTTCAGACAGGGGCCTACAATGAGCAGTTCTTC	CASSLQTGAYNEQFF
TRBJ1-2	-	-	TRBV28	TGTGCCAGCAGTCAGGAGGGGCCACGGGGCTACACCTTC	CASSQEGPRGYTF
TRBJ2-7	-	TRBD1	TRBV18	TGTGCCAGCTCACACCGGGACAGGGTTTCATCCTACGAGCAGTACTTC	CASSHRDRVSSYEQYF
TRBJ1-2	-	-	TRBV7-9	TGTGCCAGCAGCCATTGGGGCGGTCGCCAGGGGCCTGGCTACACCTTC	CASSHWGGRQGPGYTF
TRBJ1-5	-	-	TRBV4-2	TGTGCCAGCAGCCAAGGCAGGGATCAGCCCCAGCATTTT	CASSQGRDQPQHF
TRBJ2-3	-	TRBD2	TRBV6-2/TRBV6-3	TGTGCCAGCAGTTACTCGAGCTTGACTAGCGGGGTCGGCACAGATACGCAGTATTTT	CASSYSSLTSGVGTDTQYF
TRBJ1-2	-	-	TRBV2	TGTGCCAGCGGCGGAACAGGCTATGGCTACACCTTC	CASGGTGYGYTF
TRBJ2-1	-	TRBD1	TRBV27	TGTGCCACAGCATCGGGACAGCACAATGAGCAGTTCTTC	CATASGQHNEQFF